The following is a T cell receptor (beta chain) sequence with its context. Its antigen is not identified. This specimen belongs to a study of cytomegalovirus exposure and HLA in healthy donors. For the study at large: Unique TCR beta sequences numbering over 100 million came from 150 million to 200 million T cells in an earlier analysis.

Study outcomes and limitations: By HLA locus, TCR association rates varied in a later analysis, with DRB1 showing the most and HLA-C the fewest. Donor immune exposure was known only as CMV serostatus. In a later analysis, the majority of CMV-associated beta chains seemingly showed HLA restriction.

Amplification used 60 Vbeta primers and 13 Jbeta primers. Clones were read by immunoSEQ multiplex PCR, and TCRdb kept only the in-frame ones, dropping some. The sample carries around 130,000 clones, around 75% recorded once. The clonotype comes from a female donor in good health and CMV-seronegative. Specimen: PBMCs.

Written as DNA, the CDR3 is TGTGCCAGCAGCCCCGCCGGAGGGAGTTACGAGCAGTACTTC. As protein: CASSPAGGSYEQYF. V is TRBV7-9 and J is TRBJ2-7, with D possibly TRBD2 on 6 matching bases. V lost 5 bases and J lost 4, with 15 bases in between. Germline CDR1 is SEHNR and CDR2 is FQNEAQ (reference sequence). This CDR3 has 14 amino acids.